The T cell receptor beta chain under discussion was sequenced for a study of Graves' ophthalmopathy and Graves' hyperthyroidism. The CDR3 totals 16 residues. CDR1 is MGHDK, CDR2 SYGVNS, per germline. Trimming at V came to 1 base and at J to 4 bases, leaving 9 bases not matched to a gene. Ten or more counts support this clonotype. RNA served as the template for amplifying TCR beta CDR3 regions. The library came from an HTBI-primed first-round RT-PCR and a second-round multiplex PCR. TCRdb analysed the multiplex PCR reads with MiXCR anew, one entry per CDR3 protein. The sample consists of around 400,000 distinct CDR3 sequences, 20% to 25% of them appearing once.

This sequence was found in a woman aged 18 to 35 with stable Graves' hyperthyroidism. Material for sequencing was peripheral blood. The chain combines TRBV25-1 with TRBJ2-7; 8 bases are shared with TRBD2. CDR3 residues: CASSESRSGSRYEQYF. The CDR3 coding sequence is TGTGCCAGCAGTGAATCAAGAAGCGGGAGTAGGTACGAGCAGTACTTC.